Listed here are 27 T cell receptor beta chains from one sample, sequenced in a study of OX40 agonist ivuxolimab in advanced cancers. Produced via immunoSEQ multiplex PCR; TCRdb's table is partial and in-frame only. The repertoire has about 18,000 clones, 67% of them found once; the top ten carry around 20%. The sequencing used CD4+ or CD8+ T cells sorted from blood, collected in a trial of the OX40 agonist ivuxolimab. Source of these receptors: an adult with an advanced solid tumor such as melanoma, head and neck, liver or kidney cancer.

This chain uses TRBV27 with TRBJ2-7; tentatively, D is TRBD1 (6 bases). This CDR3 is built from 17 residues. V lost 5 bases, J lost 1 base, and 21 bases lay in between. Germline V gene sequence: CDR1 MNHEY, CDR2 SMNVEV (reference sequence). CDR3 bases: TGTGCCAGCAGTGTAACAGGGTTTATCCCACAATCCTACGAGCAGTACTTC. Translating gives CASSVTGFIPQSYEQYF.

A word on this clone: The identical CDR3 is also encoded by other nucleotide sequences in the sample. This chain connects TRBV6-5 to TRBJ2-1; maybe TRBD2 (6 bases). Germline CDR1 MNHEY, CDR2 SVGAGI. V gave up 4 bases and J gave up 7 bases, with 11 bases separating them. The CDR3 sequence is 13 residues long. The CDR3 loop reads CASSWREGNEQFF. The CDR3 DNA reads as TGTGCCAGCAGTTGGCGGGAAGGTAATGAGCAGTTCTTC.

V and J are TRBV27 and TRBJ1-1; D remains unclear. The CDR3 runs to 12 residues. V lost 8 bases and J 0 bases, leaving 7 bases between the germline ends. Germline values: CDR1 MNHEY, CDR2 SMNVEV (reference sequence). CDR3: CASGRLNTEAFF. DNA for the CDR3: TGTGCCAGCGGGAGATTGAACACTGAAGCTTTCTTT.

Relative to its sample, this clone is medium-sized. The chain carries TRBV5-6 and TRBJ1-2; D uncertain. V was trimmed by 2 bases and J by 8 bases, leaving 13 bases between them. The germline V gene has CDR1 SGHDT and CDR2 YYEEEE. There are 13 residues in the CDR3. The CDR3 loop reads CASSLQGWQGYTF. The CDR3 region has the DNA TGTGCCAGCAGCTTACAAGGGTGGCAGGGCTACACCTTC. Complete variable domain (other parts from reference TRBV5-6 and TRBJ1-2): DAGVTQSPTHLIKTRGQQVTLRCSPKSGHDTVSWYQQALGQGPQFIFQYYEEEERQRGNFPDRFSGHQFPNYSSELNVNALLLGDSALYLCASSLQGWQGYTFGSGTRLTVV.

This clone was picked up a small number of times. The CDR3, as DNA: TGCGCCAGCAGCGAGTCCGGGACTAGCGTGTACGAGCAGTACTTC. Translating gives CASSESGTSVYEQYF. J is TRBJ2-7 and V is TRBV4-1; 10 bases agree with TRBD2. CDR3 length: 15 residues. V gave up 5 bases and J gave up 4 bases; unmatched junction bases: 8. Germline values: CDR1 MGHRA, CDR2 YSYEKL.

J is TRBJ2-1 and V is TRBV29-1; weak D call: TRBD1 (5 bases). Germline lookup yields CDR1 SQVTM and CDR2 ANQGSEA. The CDR3 runs 13 residues. The V and J ends lost 7 bases and 0 bases respectively, with 10 bases between them. The chain's CDR3 is CSAEQASYNEQFF. The DNA of the CDR3 is TGCAGCGCGGAACAGGCCTCCTACAATGAGCAGTTCTTC.

The chain links TRBV7-8 to TRBJ1-5; TRBD1 agrees at 7 bases. The CDR3 consists of 15 residues. V lost 3 bases to trimming and J lost 4 bases; unmatched junction nucleotides: 6. The germline CDR1 and CDR2 sequences are SGHVS and FQNEAQ. CDR3 protein: CASSLAGGVNQPQHF. CDR3 bases: TGTGCCAGCAGCTTGGCAGGGGGAGTAAATCAGCCCCAGCATTTT.

This chain links TRBV4-3 with TRBJ1-2; D is possibly TRBD1 (6 bases). CDR3 length: 16 residues. V was trimmed by 0 bases and J by 6 bases, leaving 17 bases between them. Germline V gene lookup returns CDR1 LGHNA and CDR2 YSLEER. The CDR3 reads CASSQDLRGSSDGYTF. CDR3 nucleotide sequence: TGCGCCAGCAGCCAAGATCTCAGGGGTTCGTCGGATGGCTACACCTTC.

V and J are TRBV30 and TRBJ1-3; no definite D call. Germline V lookup: CDR1 GTSNPN, CDR2 SVGIG (reference sequence). Trimming removed 4 bases from V and 3 bases from J, with 10 bases in between. The CDR3 extends over 13 amino acids. In nucleotides, the CDR3 is TGTGCCTGGAACACGGGCAGTGGAAACACCATATATTTT. Its translation: CAWNTGSGNTIYF.

This chain connects TRBV2 to TRBJ2-2; TRBD1 aligns across 10 bases. The CDR3 sequence is 16 residues long. Trimming at V came to 5 bases and at J to 5 bases, leaving 8 bases not matched to a gene. Germline V CDR1 and CDR2: SNHLY, FYNNEI. CDR3 region: CASSWDRGGVTGELFF. CDR3 DNA: TGTGCCAGCAGTTGGGACAGGGGAGGTGTGACCGGGGAGCTGTTTTTT.

The V gene is TRBV27, the J gene TRBJ1-5; 9 positions match TRBD1. The CDR3 runs to 13 residues. V dropped 3 bases and J dropped 6; count of bases not matched to a gene: 0. CDR1 and CDR2 (germline): MNHEY, SMNVEV (reference sequence). The CDR3 nucleotides are TGTGCCAGCAGTTTGACAGGGGGTCAGCCCCAGCATTTT. Protein sequence: CASSLTGGQPQHF.

The chain joins TRBV5-1 to TRBJ2-7; TRBD2 is a possible D gene (6 bases). The length of the CDR3 is 13 residues. V lost 4 bases, J lost 2 bases, and 10 bases lay in between. The germline gives CDR1 SGHRS, CDR2 YFSETQ. The CDR3 sequence is CASSPGTAYEQYF. DNA for the CDR3: TGCGCCAGCAGCCCTGGGACTGCCTACGAGCAGTACTTC.

This chain links TRBV11-2 with TRBJ2-7, with D perhaps being TRBD1 or TRBD2 (6 bases each). Germline assignment: CDR1 SGHAT and CDR2 FQNNGV. The CDR3 covers 14 residues. The V gene lost 5 bases and the J gene lost 3 bases, with 14 bases spanning the gap. CDR3 sequence reads: CASSKGGNYYEQYF. CDR3 coding DNA: TGTGCCAGCAGCAAGGGGGGCAATTACTACGAGCAGTACTTC.

J is TRBJ2-7 and V is TRBV11-2; the match to TRBD1 covers 9 bases. The CDR3 totals 13 residues. Germline CDR1 and CDR2: SGHAT and FQNNGV. V was clipped by 5 bases and J by 10 bases; unmatched bases: 9. CDR3 sequence: CASSPGQGRGQYF. Written as DNA, the CDR3 is TGTGCCAGCAGCCCGGGACAGGGAAGAGGACAGTACTTC.

The chain recombines TRBV10-2 with TRBJ2-3, with no clear D. The length of the CDR3 is 14 residues. The V gene's germline CDR1 is WSHSY and CDR2 SAAADI. V was cut by 7 bases and J by 2 bases, with 13 bases left in between. The CDR3: CASTELTTTDTQYF. The CDR3 region has the DNA TGCGCCAGCACCGAGTTGACCACCACAGATACGCAGTATTTT.

This clone has just a few counts. CDR3 in DNA: TGTGCCAGCAGCACCAGGGACAACCAAGAGACCCAGTACTTC. It specifies CASSTRDNQETQYF. The V and J genes are TRBV9 and TRBJ2-5; D may be TRBD1 (6 bases). CDR3 size: 14 residues. Trimming left V 4 bases short and J 0 bases short, with 10 bases between. Germline CDR1 SGDLS, CDR2 YYNGEE.

The chain joins TRBV6-5 to TRBJ2-1; tentatively, D is TRBD2 (6 bases). CDR3 length: 14 amino acids. From germline, CDR1 is MNHEY and CDR2 SVGAGI. Trimming took 8 bases from V and 3 from J, leaving 14 bases between them. Here the CDR3 DNA reads TGTGCCAGCGCCTTGGCGGGAAACTACAATGAGCAGTTCTTC. This encodes CASALAGNYNEQFF.

The chain couples TRBV28 to TRBJ2-5, with unresolved D. The better agreement between TRBJ2-7 and the DNA end casts doubt on the J call. Germline loops: CDR1 MDHEN, CDR2 SYDVKM. This CDR3 has 13 amino acids. The CDR3 coding sequence is TGTGCCAGCAGTTTCGAGACAAACTACGAGCAGTACTTC. Its translation is CASSFETNYEQYF.

This chain joins TRBV5-1 and TRBJ2-1; tentatively, D is TRBD1 (6 bases). This CDR3 is built from 16 residues. V lost 0 bases, J lost 5 bases, and 15 bases lay in between. Germline CDR1 SGHRS, CDR2 YFSETQ. CDR3 in amino acids: CASSLVTRGFDNEQFF. The CDR3 nucleotides read TGCGCCAGCAGCTTGGTAACTAGGGGGTTCGACAATGAGCAGTTCTTC.

Within the sample, this clone is medium-sized. This chain links TRBV21-1 with TRBJ1-1; the table's D call, TRBD1, was not checked against the DNA. TRBV21-1 is deemed a pseudogene. CDR3 length: 9 amino acids. The CDR3 loop reads CASISGAFF. The DNA for the CDR3 is TGTGCCAGCATCTCAGGAGCTTTCTTT.

V is TRBV9 and J is TRBJ2-7; 9 nucleotides line up with TRBD1. CDR3 length: 15 amino acids. Germline V gene data show CDR1 as SGDLS and CDR2 as YYNGEE. J gave up 3 bases and V 0 bases, and 4 bases lay outside the gene matches. The CDR3 DNA is TGTGCCAGCAGCGTAGGATGGACAGGGGACTACGAGCAGTACTTC. As protein: CASSVGWTGDYEQYF.

This clone appeared a single time. The rearrangement joins TRBV5-1 to TRBJ2-2, with 10 positions matching TRBD1. Germline CDR1 SGHRS, CDR2 YFSETQ. CDR3 length: 18 amino acids. Germline trimming cut 5 bases from V and 2 bases from J; bases unmatched to any gene: 12. CDR3 sequence (DNA): TGCGCCAGCAGTTTAACTACTGGGACAGGGGTAAACACCGGGGAGCTGTTTTTT. Amino acids: CASSLTTGTGVNTGELFF.

The chain recombines TRBV11-3 with TRBJ1-5; D unclear. Germline CDR1 SGHNT, CDR2 YENEEA. The ends were cut back, 4 bases at V and 5 bases at J, with 9 bases in the middle. The CDR3 is 13 amino acids. In DNA form, the CDR3 reads TGTGCCAGCAGCTCAGACGGATATCAGCCCCAGCATTTT. Protein product: CASSSDGYQPQHF.

This clone was counted between two and nine times. The chain recombines TRBV28 with TRBJ2-1; 9 bases match TRBD2. Unmatched junction bases numbered 8, after V lost 6 bases and J lost 8 bases. The CDR3 consists of 14 residues. CDR1 is MDHEN, CDR2 SYDVKM, per germline. The CDR3 sequence: CASSLSGRGHEQFF. Written as DNA, the CDR3 is TGTGCCAGCAGCCTTAGCGGGAGAGGCCATGAGCAGTTCTTC.

V and J are TRBV4-3 and TRBJ1-1, with D hard to call. Trimming shortened V by 0 bases and J by 7 bases, and 9 bases separated the two germline ends. From germline, CDR1 is LGHNA and CDR2 YSLEER. This CDR3 comprises 13 residues. CDR3 sequence (DNA): TGCGCCAGCAGCCAAGATTACACCGGTGAAGCTTTCTTT. It translates to CASSQDYTGEAFF.

The chain employs TRBV19 and TRBJ2-2; the D is unclear. The V gene lost 4 bases and the J gene lost 6 bases, with 15 bases spanning the gap. The CDR3 consists of 15 residues. Germline V gene sequence: CDR1 LNHDA, CDR2 SQIVND (reference sequence). The CDR3 nucleotides read TGTGCCAGTAGTAATCTTGGGTTCGACCCCGGGGAGCTGTTTTTT. It translates to CASSNLGFDPGELFF. Full variable domain (remainder filled in from reference TRBV19 and TRBJ2-2): DGGITQSPKYLFRKEGQNVTLSCEQNLNHDAMYWYRQDPGQGLRLIYYSQIVNDFQKGDIAEGYSVSREKKESFPLTVTSAQKNPTAFYLCASSNLGFDPGELFFGEGSRLTVL.

The V and J genes are TRBV19 and TRBJ2-1; D call uncertain. Trimming shortened V by 3 bases and J by 2 bases, and 8 bases separated the two germline ends. This CDR3 has 14 amino acids. CDR1 LNHDA and CDR2 SQIVND come from the germline V gene (reference sequence). Here the CDR3 DNA reads TGTGCCAGTAGTATTGGGGTCCCCTACAATGAGCAGTTCTTC. Its protein product is CASSIGVPYNEQFF.